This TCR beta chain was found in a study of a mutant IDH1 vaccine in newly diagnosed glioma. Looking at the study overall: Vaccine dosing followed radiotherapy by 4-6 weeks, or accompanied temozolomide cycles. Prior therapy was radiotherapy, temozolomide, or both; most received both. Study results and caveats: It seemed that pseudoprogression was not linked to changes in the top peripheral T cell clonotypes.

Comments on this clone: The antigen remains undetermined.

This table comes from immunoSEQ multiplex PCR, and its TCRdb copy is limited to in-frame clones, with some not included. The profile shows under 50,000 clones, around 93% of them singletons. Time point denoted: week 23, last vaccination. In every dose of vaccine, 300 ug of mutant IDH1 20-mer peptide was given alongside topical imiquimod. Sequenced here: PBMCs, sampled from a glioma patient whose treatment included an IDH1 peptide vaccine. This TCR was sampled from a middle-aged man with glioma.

CDR3 sequence: CASSYGLAGTGELFF. The CDR3 coding sequence is TGTGCCAGCAGTTACGGCCTAGCGGGGACCGGGGAGCTGTTTTTT. The J gene is TRBJ2-2, the V gene TRBV6-8; 9 positions match TRBD2. This CDR3 has 15 amino acids. The V gene end was trimmed by 2 bases and the J gene end by 5 bases; junction bases not matched to a gene: 3. Germline V lookup: CDR1 MNHGY, CDR2 SAAAGT.